What follows are 27 T cell receptor beta chains derived from one specimen sequenced in a study of T cells in localized non-small cell lung cancer. Here immunoSEQ multiplex PCR was the method, and the copy in TCRdb shows in-frame clones only, minus some. This sample has about 8,800 clones, with less than 95% found just once. The material sequenced was peripheral blood, taken before any cancer treatment. All receptors come from a male donor at least 60 years old with stage III squamous cell lung carcinoma.

The genes are TRBV7-2 and TRBJ2-7; D uncertain. CDR3 length equals 13 residues. Germline V gives CDR1 SGHTA, CDR2 FQGNSA. V dropped 5 bases and J dropped 8 bases, with 16 bases sitting between them. The DNA for the CDR3 is TGTGCCAGCAGCCCTTTTGGGGAAGGCAAGCAGTACTTC. Protein: CASSPFGEGKQYF. The variable domain in full, with the rest retrieved from reference TRBV7-2 and TRBJ2-7, is GAGVSQSPSNKVTEKGKDVELRCDPISGHTALYWYRQSLGQGLEFLIYFQGNSAPDKSGLPSDRFSAERTGGSVSTLTIQRTQQEDSAVYLCASSPFGEGKQYFGPGTRLTVT.

CDR3 residues: CASSLDLPGPDGYTF. CDR3 nucleotide sequence: TGTGCCAGCAGCTTGGACTTGCCAGGGCCGGATGGCTACACCTTC. The chain couples TRBV5-4 to TRBJ1-2; TRBD1 might be the D (5 bases). V gave up 0 bases and J gave up 6 bases, with 15 bases separating them. Germline CDR1 and CDR2: SGHNT and YYREEE (reference sequence). The CDR3 is 15 residues long. The full variable domain, in which reference TRBV5-4 and TRBJ1-2 provide the parts outside the CDR3, is ETGVTQSPTHLIKTRGQQVTLRCSSQSGHNTVSWYQQALGQGPQFIFQYYREEENGRGNFPPRFSGLQFPNYSSELNVNALELDDSALYLCASSLDLPGPDGYTFGSGTRLTVV.

The chain recombines TRBV5-1 with TRBJ2-4; tentatively, D is TRBD2 (6 bases). Between the trimmed V and J ends, which lost 5 bases and 8 bases, there was a span of 17 bases. Germline lookup yields CDR1 SGHRS and CDR2 YFSETQ. The CDR3 extends over 14 amino acids. For the CDR3, the DNA is TGCGCCAGCAGTGAAATCCCCGGGGGTGACATTCAGTACTTC. Translated, it gives CASSEIPGGDIQYF.

This clone was picked up one time. The rearrangement uses TRBV5-4 and TRBJ1-1; D is unresolved. Trimming removed 0 bases from V and 0 bases from J, with 9 bases in between. Germline V lookup: CDR1 SGHNT, CDR2 YYREEE (reference sequence). CDR3 length: 15 amino acids. CDR3 amino acids: CASSLAGWMNTEAFF. The CDR3 DNA sequence: TGTGCCAGCAGCTTGGCCGGATGGATGAACACTGAAGCTTTCTTT.

The chain joins TRBV7-9 to TRBJ2-5; D is possibly TRBD1 (5 bases). The CDR3 extends over 13 amino acids. Germline V lookup: CDR1 SEHNR, CDR2 FQNEAQ (reference sequence). The V and J ends lost 4 bases and 4 bases respectively, with 10 bases between them. This CDR3 reads CASSSRAGETQYF. CDR3 nucleotide sequence: TGTGCCAGCAGCTCCAGGGCCGGAGAGACCCAGTACTTC.

The J gene is TRBJ1-4, the V gene TRBV2, with D unresolved. The CDR3 has 12 residues. V was clipped by 8 bases and J by 7 bases, with 11 bases between them. Germline V gene lookup returns CDR1 SNHLY and CDR2 FYNNEI. CDR3 sequence reads: CASDLSGEKLFF. CDR3 DNA: TGTGCCAGCGATTTATCGGGTGAAAAACTGTTTTTT.

The V gene is TRBV14, the J gene TRBJ2-1; 13 bases fit TRBD2. V was clipped by 2 bases and J by 10 bases; unmatched bases: 5. This CDR3 contains 15 residues. Germline V gene lookup returns CDR1 SGHDN and CDR2 FVKESK. This chain's CDR3 is CASSQPGLAGQEQFF. Written as DNA, the CDR3 is TGTGCCAGCAGCCAACCGGGACTAGCGGGGCAGGAGCAGTTCTTC.

This clone was counted a single time. The rearrangement uses TRBV7-3 and TRBJ2-2, with 8 bases lining up with TRBD2. Germline trimming cut 6 bases from V and 0 bases from J; bases unmatched to any gene: 6. The length of the CDR3 is 16 residues. Germline V gene sequence: CDR1 SGHTA, CDR2 FQGTGA. The CDR3 region is CASRPRLAPNTGELFF. Written as DNA, the CDR3 is TGTGCCAGCAGACCGAGACTAGCGCCGAACACCGGGGAGCTGTTTTTT.

V is TRBV29-1 and J is TRBJ2-6, with 8 bases identical to TRBD2. Germline loops: CDR1 SQVTM, CDR2 ANQGSEA. The V and J ends lost 6 bases and 0 bases, in that order; junction bases with no gene match: 7. The CDR3 is 16 amino acids. The CDR3 sequence: CSVPGAGVSGANVLTF. CDR3 DNA: TGCAGCGTGCCTGGAGCGGGGGTCTCTGGGGCCAACGTCCTGACTTTC.

CDR3: CASSLTWAGEQFF. The CDR3, as DNA: TGTGCCAGCAGCTTAACTTGGGCGGGTGAGCAGTTCTTC. V usage is TRBV7-3 and J usage is TRBJ2-1; D perhaps matches TRBD2 (5 bases). Per the germline V gene, CDR1 is SGHTA and CDR2 is FQGTGA. The CDR3 is made up of 13 amino acids. V lost 0 bases, J lost 9 bases, and 9 bases lay in between. The full variable domain, rest sourced from reference TRBV7-3 and TRBJ2-1, is GAGVSQTPSNKVTEKGKYVELRCDPISGHTALYWYRQSLGQGPEFLIYFQGTGAADDSGLPNDRFFAVRPEGSVSTLKIQRTERGDSAVYLCASSLTWAGEQFFGPGTRLTVL.

This clone is large within its sample. The chain combines TRBV14 with TRBJ2-1, with a weak D call TRBD1 (5 bases). The CDR3 extends over 13 amino acids. Germline V gene lookup returns CDR1 SGHDN and CDR2 FVKESK. Trimming removed 3 bases from V and 2 bases from J, with 5 bases in between. The CDR3, as DNA: TGTGCCAGCAGCCAGGGGCCCTACAATGAGCAGTTCTTC. Amino acids: CASSQGPYNEQFF.

About this clone: At one of its ends the junction is not consistent with the germline gene, which may arise from a read error. The chain links TRBV6-5 to TRBJ2-3; D is unresolved. The germline V gene has CDR1 MNHEY and CDR2 SVGAGI. This CDR3 is built from 9 residues. Here the CDR3 reads CASSYSGCF. DNA of the CDR3: TGTGCCAGCAGTTACTCGGGGTGTTTT.

The chain recombines TRBV29-1 with TRBJ2-7, with D uncertain. The CDR3 sequence is 11 residues long. Per the germline V gene, CDR1 is SQVTM and CDR2 is ANQGSEA. With 4 bases removed from V and 7 bases from J, the gap between germline ends came to 11 bases. CDR3 in amino acids: CSVVAFREQYF. CDR3 nucleotide sequence: TGCAGCGTTGTCGCCTTCCGGGAGCAGTACTTC.

The gene calls are TRBV2 and TRBJ1-4; 11 positions agree with TRBD1. J gave up 10 bases and V 6 bases, and 10 bases lay outside the gene matches. Germline CDR1 reads SNHLY; CDR2 reads FYNNEI. CDR3 length equals 15 residues. Written as DNA, the CDR3 is TGTGCCAGCAGAGAGGGGACAGGGGGAGAAGGAAAACTGTTTTTT. Its protein is CASREGTGGEGKLFF.

Only one count was recorded for this clone. The chain combines TRBV7-2 with TRBJ2-5; no definite D call. The CDR3 has 14 residues. The V gene's germline CDR1 is SGHTA and CDR2 FQGNSA. V lost 4 bases, J lost 1 base, and 10 bases lay in between. CDR3: CASSSEQSQETQYF. CDR3 DNA: TGTGCCAGCAGCTCAGAACAGAGCCAAGAGACCCAGTACTTC.

The V call is TRBV6-6, the J call TRBJ2-2; TRBD1 matches 7 bases. V lost 4 bases and J lost 4; bases outside the gene matches: 3. CDR1 MNHNY and CDR2 SVGAGI come from the germline V gene (reference sequence). The CDR3 length is 14 residues. In DNA, the CDR3 is TGTGCCAGCAGTTGGGACAGAGGCACCGGGGAGCTGTTTTTT. Its protein product is CASSWDRGTGELFF.

The chain employs TRBV9 and TRBJ1-1; the D gene is possibly TRBD1 (5 bases). This CDR3 has 14 residues. The V end lost 1 base, the J end lost 6 bases, and 13 bases lay between the germline ends. Germline-derived CDR1 and CDR2 are SGDLS and YYNGEE. The CDR3 nucleotides read TGTGCCAGCAGCGTATCGGGGCTTACTGCTGAAGCTTTCTTT. Its protein is CASSVSGLTAEAFF.

The chain's CDR3 is CASSPTGPNYGYTF. The CDR3 region has the DNA TGCGCCAGCAGCCCAACCGGACCGAACTATGGCTACACCTTC. The rearrangement uses TRBV5-1 and TRBJ1-2; unclear D gene. The CDR3 is 14 amino acids. Germline values: CDR1 SGHRS, CDR2 YFSETQ. Trimming left V 4 bases short and J 2 bases short, with 12 bases between.

The chain recombines TRBV6-5 with TRBJ2-1; D ambiguous. Germline CDR1 is MNHEY and CDR2 is SVGAGI. There are 13 residues in the CDR3. Deletions cut 2 bases from V and 4 bases from J, with 6 bases between. CDR3 in amino acids: CASSYAQYNEQFF. The CDR3 region has the DNA TGTGCCAGCAGTTACGCCCAGTACAATGAGCAGTTCTTC.

The CDR3 DNA reads TGTGCCAGCAGTGAAGCGCTTAGCGGTGCCGGTGAAGCTTTCTTT. Its protein product is CASSEALSGAGEAFF. This chain connects TRBV2 to TRBJ1-1, with no clear D. V was cut by 0 bases and J by 7 bases, with 15 bases left in between. The germline V gene encodes CDR1 SNHLY and CDR2 FYNNEI. The CDR3 runs to 15 residues.

The chain joins TRBV7-2 to TRBJ1-4; D is possibly TRBD1 (5 bases). Trimming stripped 5 bases from V and 5 bases from J, with 18 bases between. The CDR3 sequence is 16 residues long. The germline CDR1 and CDR2 sequences are SGHTA and FQGNSA. The CDR3 sequence: CASSPKVSGDNEKLFF. The CDR3 bases are TGTGCCAGCAGCCCCAAAGTATCCGGGGACAATGAAAAACTGTTTTTT.

The chain has TRBV18 and TRBJ2-7; a weak D match, TRBD2 (5 bases). Germline-derived CDR1 and CDR2 are KGHSH and LQKENI. Between the trimmed V and J ends, which lost 1 base and 5 bases, there was a span of 12 bases. The CDR3 totals 14 residues. CDR3 nucleotide sequence: TGTGCCAGCTCACCACTTATGGGAGAACACGAGCAGTACTTC. Its protein is CASSPLMGEHEQYF. The whole variable domain, remainder taken from reference TRBV18 and TRBJ2-7, is NAGVMQNPRHLVRRRGQEARLRCSPMKGHSHVYWYRQLPEEGLKFMVYLQKENIIDESGMPKERFSAEFPKEGPSILRIQQVVRGDSAAYFCASSPLMGEHEQYFGPGTRLTVT.

The V gene is TRBV13, the J gene TRBJ2-1; 10 nucleotides align to TRBD1. V was clipped by 2 bases and J by 4 bases; unmatched bases: 2. The CDR3 is 15 amino acids. Germline V gene lookup returns CDR1 PRHDT and CDR2 FYEKMQ (reference sequence). CDR3 nucleotide sequence: TGTGCCAGCAGCTTAAGGGACAGGGGATACAATGAGCAGTTCTTC. Translating it yields CASSLRDRGYNEQFF. Using reference TRBV13 and TRBJ2-1 for the parts outside the CDR3, the full variable domain is AAGVIQSPRHLIKEKRETATLKCYPIPRHDTVYWYQQGPGQDPQFLISFYEKMQSDKGSIPDRFSAQQFSDYHSELNMSSLELGDSALYFCASSLRDRGYNEQFFGPGTRLTVL.

The chain combines TRBV19 with TRBJ2-7; D unclear. The length of the CDR3 is 14 residues. The V and J ends lost 6 bases and 1 base respectively, with 13 bases between them. Per germline, CDR1 LNHDA and CDR2 SQIVND (reference sequence). CDR3 protein: CASRISPESYEQYF. The CDR3 DNA reads as TGTGCCAGTAGAATAAGTCCAGAGTCCTACGAGCAGTACTTC. Together with reference TRBV19 and TRBJ2-7, the CDR3 gives the full variable domain: DGGITQSPKYLFRKEGQNVTLSCEQNLNHDAMYWYRQDPGQGLRLIYYSQIVNDFQKGDIAEGYSVSREKKESFPLTVTSAQKNPTAFYLCASRISPESYEQYFGPGTRLTVT.

The V call is TRBV29-1, the J call TRBJ2-7; D is perhaps TRBD1 (6 bases). The V gene's germline CDR1 is SQVTM and CDR2 ANQGSEA. The CDR3 runs to 11 residues. Trimming cost V 5 bases and J 4 bases, with 9 bases left between them. DNA of the CDR3: TGCAGCGTTCTACAGGGTTACGAGCAGTACTTC. Amino acids: CSVLQGYEQYF.

V usage is TRBV9 and J usage is TRBJ2-3; TRBD1 or TRBD2 may be the D gene (5 bases each). The CDR3 is 17 residues long. Deletions cut 0 bases from V and 2 bases from J, with 16 bases between. Looked up from germline, CDR1 is SGDLS and CDR2 is YYNGEE. CDR3: CASSVGDGGALTDTQYF. CDR3 coding DNA: TGTGCCAGCAGCGTAGGTGATGGGGGAGCTCTCACAGATACGCAGTATTTT.

The chain couples TRBV5-1 to TRBJ2-3; possible D gene TRBD1, 7 bases. The CDR3 consists of 17 residues. Trimming stripped 0 bases from V and 1 base from J, with 15 bases between. Germline CDR1 SGHRS, CDR2 YFSETQ. The CDR3 nucleotides read TGCGCCAGCAGCTTGGAACGGACAGGAGGGGGCACAGATACGCAGTATTTT. Amino acids: CASSLERTGGGTDTQYF.